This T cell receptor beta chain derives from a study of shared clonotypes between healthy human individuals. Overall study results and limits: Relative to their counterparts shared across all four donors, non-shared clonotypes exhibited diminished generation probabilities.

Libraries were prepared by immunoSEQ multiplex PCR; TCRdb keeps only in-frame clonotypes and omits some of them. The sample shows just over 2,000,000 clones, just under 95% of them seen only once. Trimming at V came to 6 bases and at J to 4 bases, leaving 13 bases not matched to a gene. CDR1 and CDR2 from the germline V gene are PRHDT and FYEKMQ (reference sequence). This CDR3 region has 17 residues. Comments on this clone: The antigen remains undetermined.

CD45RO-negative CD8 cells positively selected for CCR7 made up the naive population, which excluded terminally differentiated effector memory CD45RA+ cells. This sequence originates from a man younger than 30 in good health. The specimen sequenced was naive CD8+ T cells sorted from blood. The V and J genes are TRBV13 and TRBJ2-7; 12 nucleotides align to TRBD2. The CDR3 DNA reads TGTGCCAGCAGTTCCCCGACGACTAGCGGGGGCATGTACGAGCAGTACTTC. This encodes CASSSPTTSGGMYEQYF.